Below are 20 T cell receptor beta chains sequenced from a single sample in a study of T cell responses to AZD1222 COVID-19 vaccine. The method was immunoSEQ multiplex PCR; TCRdb's version includes in-frame clones alone and lacks a portion of them. The repertoire holds about 110,000 clones, with 80% to 90% as singletons. Sequenced here: peripheral blood, sampled on day 0 of AZD1222 vaccination. Receptors originate from an adult in good health.

This chain uses TRBV2 with TRBJ1-5; D ambiguous. The V and J ends lost 7 bases and 4 bases respectively, with 17 bases between them. Per the germline V gene, CDR1 is SNHLY and CDR2 is FYNNEI. The CDR3 sequence is 15 residues long. CDR3 region: CASTSKGLPNQPQHF. The CDR3 DNA follows: TGTGCCAGCACCTCCAAAGGCTTACCGAATCAGCCCCAGCATTTT.

This sequence joins TRBV27 and TRBJ1-2; 7 bases line up with TRBD1. The CDR3 runs 14 residues. The junction had 5 bases not matched to a gene; V was cut back by 3 bases and J by 4 bases. Germline V gene sequence: CDR1 MNHEY, CDR2 SMNVEV (reference sequence). The CDR3 DNA is TGTGCCAGCAGTTTCGTACAGGGGACCTATGGCTACACCTTC. Protein: CASSFVQGTYGYTF.

The V and J genes are TRBV10-3 and TRBJ1-1; no firm D call. Germline V gene lookup returns CDR1 ENHRY and CDR2 SYGVKD. V was shortened by 0 bases and J by 9 bases, with 14 bases between the two germline ends. The CDR3 totals 14 residues. The CDR3 sequence: CAISESTRDLKAFF. The CDR3 DNA follows: TGTGCCATCAGTGAGTCGACGAGAGACCTCAAAGCTTTCTTT.

The chain combines TRBV12-5 with TRBJ2-7; unclear D gene. Germline CDR1 is LGHNT and CDR2 is FRNRAP. Trimming removed 3 bases at V and 6 bases at J, with 12 bases between. This CDR3 has 13 amino acids. In nucleotides, the CDR3 is TGTGCTAGTGGTTTCGTAGACTCCGCCGAGCAGTACTTC. Protein: CASGFVDSAEQYF.

This chain connects TRBV27 to TRBJ1-1, with D unresolved. V gave up 6 bases and J gave up 3 bases, with 17 bases separating them. Germline values: CDR1 MNHEY, CDR2 SMNVEV (reference sequence). The CDR3 has 15 amino acids. The CDR3 sequence: CASRSTRGFDTEAFF. In DNA, the CDR3 is TGTGCCAGCAGGTCCACTCGAGGGTTCGACACTGAAGCTTTCTTT.

The CDR3 sequence: CASSQDVSGDWGMNTEAFF. The CDR3 DNA follows: TGTGCCAGCAGCCAAGATGTTTCGGGTGATTGGGGGATGAACACTGAAGCTTTCTTT. The genes are TRBV3-1 (or the pseudogene TRBV3-2) and TRBJ1-1; TRBD1 is a possible D gene (5 bases). There are 19 residues in the CDR3. Germline CDR1 is LGHDT and CDR2 is YNNKEL (reference sequence). The V gene lost 0 bases and the J gene lost 0 bases, with 20 bases spanning the gap.

On this clone itself: An end of the junction differs from the germline gene, which may be a read error. The CDR3 loop is CASTLDVTHSYEQYF. Here the CDR3 DNA reads TGTGCCAGCACCTTGGATGTGACTCACTCCTACGAGCAGTACTTC. The chain has TRBV5-4 and TRBJ2-7, with D unresolved. Germline CDR1 and CDR2: SGHNT and YYREEE (reference sequence). CDR3 length: 15 amino acids.

The rearrangement links TRBV30 to TRBJ1-2; D possibly corresponds to TRBD1 (5 bases). The CDR3 sequence is 12 residues long. Germline V lookup: CDR1 GTSNPN, CDR2 SVGIG (reference sequence). Trimming removed 2 bases from V and 8 bases from J, with 12 bases in between. As DNA, the CDR3 is TGTGCCTGGAGTTCGGCCGGGGGGGGCTACACCTTC. Its translation is CAWSSAGGGYTF.

In nucleotides, the CDR3 is TGTGCCAGCAGGTTAGCTGAGAACACTGAAGCTTTCTTT. This encodes CASRLAENTEAFF. This chain links TRBV5-8 with TRBJ1-1; D remains ambiguous. The CDR3 is 13 residues long. CDR1 SGHTS and CDR2 YDEGEE come from the germline V gene. The V end was cut by 5 bases, the J end by 1 base, with 9 bases between.

J is TRBJ2-5 and V is TRBV9; D is unresolved. The CDR3 runs 16 residues. CDR1 SGDLS and CDR2 YYNGEE come from the germline V gene. Trimming took off 0 bases at V and 2 bases at J, with 14 bases between the two ends. In DNA, the CDR3 is TGTGCCAGCAGCGTAGGGGAAGGAATAGGACAAGAGACCCAGTACTTC. Translating it yields CASSVGEGIGQETQYF.

This chain uses TRBV30 with TRBJ1-4, with a possible D match to TRBD1 (5 bases). The CDR3 contains 11 residues. Trimming took off 5 bases at V and 11 bases at J, with 12 bases between the two ends. Germline values: CDR1 GTSNPN, CDR2 SVGIG (reference sequence). The CDR3 sequence: CAWDWKGKLFF. Written as DNA, the CDR3 is TGTGCCTGGGACTGGAAGGGGAAACTGTTTTTT. Full variable domain (rest looked up from reference TRBV30 and TRBJ1-4): SQTIHQWPATLVQPVGSPLSLECTVEGTSNPNLYWYRQAAGRGLQLLFYSVGIGQISSEVPQNLSASRPQDRQFILSSKKLLLSDSGFYLCAWDWKGKLFFGSGTQLSVL.

This chain joins TRBV7-9 and TRBJ2-5; no definite D call. CDR1 is SEHNR and CDR2 is FQNEAQ in the germline V gene (reference sequence). The V gene lost 4 bases and the J gene lost 1 base, with 13 bases spanning the gap. This CDR3 comprises 15 residues. In DNA, the CDR3 is TGTGCCAGCAGCTCTAAGCTGGCGCCCCAAGAGACCCAGTACTTC. Amino acid sequence: CASSSKLAPQETQYF.

The rearrangement links TRBV5-1 to TRBJ1-5; D may be TRBD1 (5 bases). The germline CDR1 and CDR2 sequences are SGHRS and YFSETQ. V lost 0 bases and J 1 base, leaving 14 bases between the germline ends. CDR3 length: 17 amino acids. DNA of the CDR3: TGCGCCAGCAGCTTGGCCCCCCTTGGGGGGAGCAATCAGCCCCAGCATTTT. Protein sequence: CASSLAPLGGSNQPQHF.

DNA for the CDR3: TGTGCCAGCTCACCAGGCAGGGGCTATGGCTACACCTTC. Protein: CASSPGRGYGYTF. The rearrangement joins TRBV18 to TRBJ1-2, with D possibly matching TRBD1 (6 bases). The V and J ends lost 2 bases and 4 bases respectively, with 8 bases between them. The V gene's germline CDR1 is KGHSH and CDR2 LQKENI. This CDR3 spans 13 amino acids.

The V and J genes are TRBV7-9 and TRBJ2-2; D is undetermined. The length of the CDR3 is 15 residues. The ends were cut back, 3 bases at V and 0 bases at J, with 8 bases in the middle. Germline lookup yields CDR1 SEHNR and CDR2 FQNEAQ (reference sequence). Written as DNA, the CDR3 is TGTGCCAGCAGCTTGTACGGATCGAACACCGGGGAGCTGTTTTTT. Translated, it gives CASSLYGSNTGELFF.

The rearrangement links TRBV30 to TRBJ1-2; D unclear. Germline V gene data show CDR1 as GTSNPN and CDR2 as SVGIG (reference sequence). The CDR3 is made up of 12 amino acids. Trimming took 3 bases from V and 8 from J, leaving 13 bases between them. CDR3 nucleotides: TGTGCCTGGAGCCATTCTCCGGGCGGCTACACCTTC. It codes for CAWSHSPGGYTF.

The V and J genes are TRBV5-5 and TRBJ1-5, with D unresolved. The CDR3 extends over 14 amino acids. V was cut by 0 bases and J by 3 bases, with 7 bases left in between. Germline CDR1 reads SGHKS; CDR2 reads YYEKEE (reference sequence). CDR3 nucleotides: TGTGCCAGCAGCTTGGGTGACCTCAATCAGCCCCAGCATTTT. Its protein is CASSLGDLNQPQHF.

The gene calls are TRBV4-3 and TRBJ2-7, with TRBD2 matching over 8 bases. Unmatched junction bases numbered 4, after V lost 0 bases and J lost 3 bases. This CDR3 comprises 15 residues. Germline V gene data show CDR1 as LGHNA and CDR2 as YSLEER. The CDR3 is CASSQDGRGVYEQYF. In DNA, the CDR3 is TGCGCCAGCAGCCAAGACGGGCGGGGGGTCTACGAGCAGTACTTC.

This chain uses TRBV4-3 with TRBJ2-7; 9 bases line up with TRBD1. This CDR3 is 14 amino acids long. V shed 3 bases, J shed 7 bases, and the junction held 7 bases outside the gene matches. Germline V gene data show CDR1 as LGHNA and CDR2 as YSLEER. The CDR3 DNA is TGCGCCAGCAGCCAGAGGGGGACAGGGAGAGAGCAGTACTTC. It specifies CASSQRGTGREQYF.

As DNA, the CDR3 is TGTGCCAGTAGGACGACAGGGAATGACCTCCAAGAGACCCAGTACTTC. Protein product: CASRTTGNDLQETQYF. The J gene is TRBJ2-5, the V gene TRBV19, with 7 nucleotides matching TRBD1. With 6 bases clipped from V and 1 base from J, the junction kept 11 bases outside the gene matches. The CDR3 has 16 residues. Germline V CDR1 and CDR2: LNHDA, SQIVND (reference sequence).